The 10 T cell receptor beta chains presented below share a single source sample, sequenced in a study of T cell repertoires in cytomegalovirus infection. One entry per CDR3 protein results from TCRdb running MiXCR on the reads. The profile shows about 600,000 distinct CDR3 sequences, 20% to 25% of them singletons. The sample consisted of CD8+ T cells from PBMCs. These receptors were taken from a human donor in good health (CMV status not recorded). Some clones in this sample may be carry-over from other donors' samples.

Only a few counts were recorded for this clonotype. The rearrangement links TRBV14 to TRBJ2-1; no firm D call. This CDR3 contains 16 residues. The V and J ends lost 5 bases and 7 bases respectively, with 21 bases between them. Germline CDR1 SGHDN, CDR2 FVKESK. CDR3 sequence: CASSSAWVMSLNEQFF. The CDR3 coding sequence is TGTGCCAGCAGCTCAGCTTGGGTGATGAGTTTGAATGAGCAGTTCTTC.

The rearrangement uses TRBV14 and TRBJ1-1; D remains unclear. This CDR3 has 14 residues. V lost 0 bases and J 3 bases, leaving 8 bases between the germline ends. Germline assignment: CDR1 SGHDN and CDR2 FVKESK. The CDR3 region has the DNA TGTGCCAGCAGCCAAGATGTAGTTTACACTGAAGCTTTCTTT. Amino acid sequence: CASSQDVVYTEAFF.

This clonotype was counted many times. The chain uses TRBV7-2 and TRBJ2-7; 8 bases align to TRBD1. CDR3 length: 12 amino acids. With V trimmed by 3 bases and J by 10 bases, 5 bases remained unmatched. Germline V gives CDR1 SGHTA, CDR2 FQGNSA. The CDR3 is CASSLPRGPQYV. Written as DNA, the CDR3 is TGTGCCAGCAGCTTGCCCAGGGGGCCCCAGTACGTC.

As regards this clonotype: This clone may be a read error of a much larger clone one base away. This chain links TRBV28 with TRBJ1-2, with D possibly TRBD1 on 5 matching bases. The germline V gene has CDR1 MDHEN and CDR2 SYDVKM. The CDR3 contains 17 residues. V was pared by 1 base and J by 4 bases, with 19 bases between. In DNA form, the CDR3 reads TGTGCCAGCAGTTTATCGCTCCGGGGCAGTAACCTCTATGGCTACACCTTC. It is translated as CASSLSLRGSNLYGYTF.

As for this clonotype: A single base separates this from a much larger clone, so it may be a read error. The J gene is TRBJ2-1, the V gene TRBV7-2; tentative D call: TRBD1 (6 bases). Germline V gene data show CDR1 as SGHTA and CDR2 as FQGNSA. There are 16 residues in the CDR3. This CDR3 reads CANSLEWTDSYNEQFF. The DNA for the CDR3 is TGTGCCAACAGCTTAGAATGGACAGACTCCTACAATGAGCAGTTCTTC.

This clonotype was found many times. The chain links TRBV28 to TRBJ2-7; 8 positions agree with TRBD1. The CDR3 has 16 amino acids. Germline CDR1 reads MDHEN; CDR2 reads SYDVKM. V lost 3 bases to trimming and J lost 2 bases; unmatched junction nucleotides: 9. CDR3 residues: CASSFSDRGLPYEQYV. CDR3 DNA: TGTGCCAGCAGTTTTTCTGACAGGGGCCTTCCCTACGAGCAGTACGTC.

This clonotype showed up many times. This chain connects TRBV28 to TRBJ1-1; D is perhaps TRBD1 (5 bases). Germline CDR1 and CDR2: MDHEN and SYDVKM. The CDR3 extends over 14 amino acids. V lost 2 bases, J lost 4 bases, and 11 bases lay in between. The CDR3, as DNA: TGTGCCAGCAGTTTAGGGGCGGTAGTCACTGAAGCTTTCTTT. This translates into CASSLGAVVTEAFF.

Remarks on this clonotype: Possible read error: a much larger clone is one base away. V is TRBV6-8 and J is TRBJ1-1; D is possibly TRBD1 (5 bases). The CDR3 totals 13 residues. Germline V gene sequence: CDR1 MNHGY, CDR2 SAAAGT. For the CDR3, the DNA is TGTGTCAACCCCGGAGGGGCGTGGACTGAAGCTTTCTTT. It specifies CVNPGGAWTEAFF.

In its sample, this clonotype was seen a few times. The CDR3: CATVSNPGLGGEQFF. The CDR3 nucleotides are TGTGCCACCGTATCCAATCCGGGACTAGGAGGTGAGCAGTTCTTC. The V and J genes are TRBV28 and TRBJ2-1; 8 nucleotides match TRBD2. This CDR3 is 15 amino acids long. The V and J ends lost 10 bases and 9 bases, in that order; junction bases with no gene match: 17. Germline V gene lookup returns CDR1 MDHEN and CDR2 SYDVKM.

CDR3 residues: CASSPGTRRTKSYNEQFF. In nucleotides, the CDR3 is TGTGCCAGCAGTCCCGGAACAAGGAGGACCAAATCCTACAATGAGCAGTTCTTC. The chain is built from TRBV7-6 and TRBJ2-1, with a tentative D call TRBD2 (5 bases). The V end lost 6 bases, the J end lost 1 base, and 22 bases lay between the germline ends. CDR1 is SGHVS, CDR2 FNYEAQ, per germline. This CDR3 has 18 residues.